This T cell receptor (beta chain) was captured in a study of cytomegalovirus exposure and HLA in healthy donors. A word on this clone: Its specificity is unknown.

General study results and limits: Reports indicated that the classifier achieved high specificity and sensitivity in diagnosing cytomegalovirus status. A later analysis reportedly identified an Asian-associated ancestry cluster as carrying fewer N-insertions than the approximately 620-donor mean. As a later analysis revealed, most CMV-associated TCR beta chains appeared HLA-restricted.

13 Jbeta primers and 60 Vbeta primers were used for the PCR. In the source study's methods: Roughly 10 million shared chains were among approximately 80 million unique TCR beta chains counted in a later analysis. TCRdb keeps only in-frame clones here, not all; method: immunoSEQ multiplex PCR. V and J calls and clone size are those listed in that table; D and trimming were worked out from the DNA. Of some 140,000 clones in the sample, roughly four fifths were seen once. The V gene's germline CDR1 is SNHLY and CDR2 FYNNEI. This CDR3 region has 14 residues. The V segment lost 6 bases and the J segment 7 bases; nucleotides outside the gene matches: 9.

What was sequenced was PBMCs. V usage is TRBV2 and J usage is TRBJ2-3; TRBD2 matches 8 bases. The clonotype was recovered from a female donor in good health and CMV-seropositive. CDR3 loop: CASRPGLVIYTQYF. The CDR3 coding sequence is TGTGCCAGCAGGCCGGGACTAGTAATATATACGCAGTATTTT.